This T cell receptor beta chain stems from a study of T cells in tuberculosis. Study findings and constraints: T cells binding CD1B-GMM tetramer weakly possibly escaped the sort.

Some clones are missing from TCRdb's copy, which holds only in-frame ones; the method was immunoSEQ multiplex PCR. The sample has 60,000 or so clones, 81% seen once. The CDR3 is 15 amino acids. V lost 7 bases and J lost 0; bases outside the gene matches: 8. In germline, CDR1 is MNHNS, CDR2 SASEGT. After thawing and overnight rest, PBMC were stained with GMM-loaded CD1B tetramer, viability dye and anti-CD3 for sorting. C32 glucose monomycolate from Rhodococcus equi was loaded onto the CD1B tetramers. The receptor's source is an adult woman with latent tuberculosis. Sequencing used CD1b-GMM tetramer-negative cells sorted from PBMCs. The J gene is TRBJ1-1, the V gene TRBV6-1; 7 nucleotides match TRBD1. CDR3 DNA sequence: TGTGCCAGCACCGAGGGGACAGTCATGAACACTGAAGCTTTCTTT. Encoded protein: CASTEGTVMNTEAFF.